These 9 T cell receptor beta chains originate from one sample sequenced in a study of T-cell reconstitution after alpha-beta-depleted transplantation in children. Molecular barcoding with unique molecular identifiers was used for the TCRbeta library. MiXCR was run by TCRdb on the PCR reads, yielding one entry per CDR3 protein. The repertoire has approximately 170,000 distinct CDR3 sequences, around 10% of them found once; the top ten carry roughly an eighth. Material: PBMCs, obtained before TCRalphabeta/CD19-depleted stem cell transplant. The source is a boy between 2 and 15 years old with acute myeloid leukemia, due to receive a stem cell transplant.

About this clonotype itself: A single base separates this from a much larger clone, so it may be a read error. V is TRBV6-5 and J is TRBJ2-5, with 7 positions matching TRBD2. This CDR3 is built from 15 residues. V shed 1 base, J shed 5 bases, and the junction held 7 bases outside the gene matches. The germline CDR1 and CDR2 sequences are MNHEY and SVGAGI. The CDR3, as DNA: TGTGCCAGCAGTTACTGGAGCGGGATGGGGGAGACCCAGTACTTC. Translated: CASSYWSGMGETQYF.

There are many counts of this clonotype. This chain links TRBV10-3 with TRBJ2-2, with D possibly TRBD1 on 6 matching bases. The germline CDR1 and CDR2 sequences are ENHRY and SYGVKD. V was trimmed by 6 bases and J by 0 bases, leaving 11 bases between them. This CDR3 contains 15 residues. This CDR3 reads CAIRRTEANTGELFF. In nucleotides, the CDR3 is TGTGCCATCAGACGGACAGAAGCGAACACCGGGGAGCTGTTTTTT.

This sequence joins TRBV7-9 and TRBJ2-5; D may match TRBD1 or TRBD2 (6 bases each). V gave up 3 bases and J gave up 5 bases, with 16 bases separating them. In germline, CDR1 is SEHNR, CDR2 FQNEAQ (reference sequence). The CDR3 consists of 15 residues. Here the CDR3 reads CASSFRGPGKETQYF. The CDR3 DNA reads TGTGCCAGCAGCTTCCGGGGGCCGGGCAAGGAGACCCAGTACTTC.

As to this clonotype: A read error may explain this, as a much larger clone is one base away. The chain joins TRBV28 to TRBJ1-2, with a weak D call TRBD1 (5 bases). CDR1 is MDHEN, CDR2 SYDVKM, per germline. This CDR3 spans 15 amino acids. The CDR3, as DNA: TGTGCCAGCAGTCCCGGCCAGGGCGGCCCTTATGGCAACACCTTC. Translated, it gives CASSPGQGGPYGNTF.

The table lists this clonotype with many counts. The rearrangement links TRBV14 to TRBJ2-1; D is undetermined. This CDR3 is built from 18 residues. V lost 1 base to trimming and J lost 7 bases, with 23 bases between them. Germline V gene sequence: CDR1 SGHDN, CDR2 FVKESK. CDR3 sequence reads: CASSQAVARSPSYNEQFF. CDR3 in DNA: TGTGCCAGCAGCCAAGCAGTTGCTAGGTCCCCATCGTATAATGAGCAGTTCTTC.

In this sample, this clonotype turned up many times. The chain couples TRBV11-2 to TRBJ1-1; TRBD1 is a possible D gene (6 bases). Germline loops: CDR1 SGHAT, CDR2 FQNNGV. The CDR3 runs 16 residues. V lost 0 bases and J 1 base, leaving 12 bases between the germline ends. The CDR3 spells CASSLEAPRGNTEAFF. In nucleotides, the CDR3 is TGTGCCAGCAGCTTAGAGGCCCCCAGGGGGAACACTGAAGCTTTCTTT.

This clonotype was found many times. The chain links TRBV18 to TRBJ2-5; TRBD1 matches 10 bases. Germline V gene lookup returns CDR1 KGHSH and CDR2 LQKENI. Trimming removed 4 bases from V and 4 bases from J; junction bases left unmatched: 9. The CDR3 runs 16 residues. The DNA of the CDR3 is TGTGCCAGCTCACTCCCGGGACAGGGGTTAAGAGAGACCCAGTACTTC. Its translation: CASSLPGQGLRETQYF.

This clonotype was seen many times. V is TRBV12-3 or TRBV12-4 and J is TRBJ1-6; 9 bases are a match to TRBD1. After removal of 6 bases from V and 7 bases from J, the junction contained 7 bases not matched to a gene. CDR3 length: 15 amino acids. The CDR3 DNA reads as TGTGCCAGCAGGGGACAGGGAGGAGACAATTCACCCCTCCACTTT. As protein: CASRGQGGDNSPLHF.

This clonotype was seen many times. The chain carries TRBV18 and TRBJ2-1, with 7 nucleotides matching TRBD1. Germline trimming cut 3 bases from V and 9 bases from J; bases unmatched to any gene: 5. Germline V CDR1 and CDR2: KGHSH, LQKENI. CDR3 length equals 13 residues. The CDR3 protein is CASSPLRQGEQFF. CDR3 bases: TGTGCCAGCTCACCCCTTCGACAGGGTGAGCAGTTCTTC.